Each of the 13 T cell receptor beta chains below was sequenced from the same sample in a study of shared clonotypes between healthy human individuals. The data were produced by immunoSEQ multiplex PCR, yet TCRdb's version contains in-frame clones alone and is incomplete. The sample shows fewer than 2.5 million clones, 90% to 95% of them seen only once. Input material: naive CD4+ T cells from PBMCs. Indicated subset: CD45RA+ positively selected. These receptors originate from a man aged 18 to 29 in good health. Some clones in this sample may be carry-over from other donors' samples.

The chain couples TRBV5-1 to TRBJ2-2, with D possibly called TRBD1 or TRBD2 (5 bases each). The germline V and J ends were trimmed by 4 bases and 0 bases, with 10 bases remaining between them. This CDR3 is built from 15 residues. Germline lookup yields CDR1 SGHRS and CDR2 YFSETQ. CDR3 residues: CASSTGPANTGELFF. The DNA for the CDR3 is TGCGCCAGCAGCACGGGACCCGCGAACACCGGGGAGCTGTTTTTT.

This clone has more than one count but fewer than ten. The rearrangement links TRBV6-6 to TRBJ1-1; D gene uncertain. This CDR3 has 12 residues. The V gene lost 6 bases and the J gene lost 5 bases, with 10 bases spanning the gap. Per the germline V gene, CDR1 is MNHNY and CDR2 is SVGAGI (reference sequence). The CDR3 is CASRPQGTEAFF. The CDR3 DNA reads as TGTGCCAGCAGACCACAAGGGACTGAAGCTTTCTTT.

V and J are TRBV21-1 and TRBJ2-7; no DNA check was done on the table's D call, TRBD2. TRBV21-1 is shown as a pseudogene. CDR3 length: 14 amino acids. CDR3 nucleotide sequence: TGTGCCAGCAGCAGGGGGGGTCTCTCCTACGAGCAGTACTTC. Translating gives CASSRGGLSYEQYF.

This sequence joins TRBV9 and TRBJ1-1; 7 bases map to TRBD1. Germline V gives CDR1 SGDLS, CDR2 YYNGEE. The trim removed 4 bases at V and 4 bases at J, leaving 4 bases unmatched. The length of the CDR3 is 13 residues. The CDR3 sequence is CASSNQGGTEAFF. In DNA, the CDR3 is TGTGCCAGCAGCAATCAGGGGGGCACTGAAGCTTTCTTT.

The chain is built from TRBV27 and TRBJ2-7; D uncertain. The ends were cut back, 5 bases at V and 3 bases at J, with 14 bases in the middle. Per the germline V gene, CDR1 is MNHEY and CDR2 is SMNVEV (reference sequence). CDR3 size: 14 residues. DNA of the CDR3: TGTGCCAGCAGTCCCAATGGGGTGCGCTACGAGCAGTACTTC. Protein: CASSPNGVRYEQYF.

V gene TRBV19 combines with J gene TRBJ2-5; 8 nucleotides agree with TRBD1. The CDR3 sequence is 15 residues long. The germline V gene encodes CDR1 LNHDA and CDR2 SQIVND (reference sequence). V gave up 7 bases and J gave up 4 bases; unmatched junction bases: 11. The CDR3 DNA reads TGTGCCAGTAACAACCCAGGGGGCGCGGGAGAGACCCAGTACTTC. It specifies CASNNPGGAGETQYF. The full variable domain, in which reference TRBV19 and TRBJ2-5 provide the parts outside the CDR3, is DGGITQSPKYLFRKEGQNVTLSCEQNLNHDAMYWYRQDPGQGLRLIYYSQIVNDFQKGDIAEGYSVSREKKESFPLTVTSAQKNPTAFYLCASNNPGGAGETQYFGPGTRLLVL.

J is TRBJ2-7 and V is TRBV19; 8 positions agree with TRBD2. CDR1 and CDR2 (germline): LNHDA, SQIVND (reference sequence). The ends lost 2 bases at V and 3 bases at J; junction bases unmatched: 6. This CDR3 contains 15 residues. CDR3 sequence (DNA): TGTGCCAGTAGTATATCCCTAGCGGGCTACTACGAGCAGTACTTC. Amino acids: CASSISLAGYYEQYF.

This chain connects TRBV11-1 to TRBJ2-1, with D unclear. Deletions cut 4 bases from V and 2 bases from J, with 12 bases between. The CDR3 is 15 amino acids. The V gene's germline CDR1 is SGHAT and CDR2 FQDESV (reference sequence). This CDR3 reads CASSSADETYNEQFF. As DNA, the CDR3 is TGTGCCAGCAGCTCCGCCGACGAGACCTACAATGAGCAGTTCTTC.

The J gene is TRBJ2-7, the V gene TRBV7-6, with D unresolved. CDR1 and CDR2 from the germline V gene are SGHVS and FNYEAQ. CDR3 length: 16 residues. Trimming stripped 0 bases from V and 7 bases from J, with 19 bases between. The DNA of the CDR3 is TGTGCCAGCAGCTTAGCGAGTTATAAAACATCAAGGGAGCAGTACTTC. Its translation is CASSLASYKTSREQYF.

CDR3 loop: CASSVGLSNEKLFF. The CDR3 bases are TGTGCCAGCAGCGTAGGACTATCTAATGAAAAACTGTTTTTT. The V and J genes are TRBV9 and TRBJ1-4, with D unclear. Looked up from germline, CDR1 is SGDLS and CDR2 is YYNGEE. This CDR3 has 14 amino acids. Trimming cost V 0 bases and J 3 bases, with 6 bases left between them.

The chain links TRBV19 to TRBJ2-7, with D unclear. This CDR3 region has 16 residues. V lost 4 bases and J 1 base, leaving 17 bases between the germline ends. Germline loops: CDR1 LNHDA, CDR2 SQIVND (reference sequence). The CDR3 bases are TGTGCCAGTAGTAGACGCCAGGCGTCTCCTTCCTACGAGCAGTACTTC. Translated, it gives CASSRRQASPSYEQYF.

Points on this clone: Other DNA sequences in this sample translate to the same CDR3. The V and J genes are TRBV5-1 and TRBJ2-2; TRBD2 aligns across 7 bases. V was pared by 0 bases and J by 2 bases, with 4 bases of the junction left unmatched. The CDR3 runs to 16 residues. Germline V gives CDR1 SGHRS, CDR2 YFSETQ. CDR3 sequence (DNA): TGCGCCAGCAGCTTGGGAGCGGGGCCAAACACCGGGGAGCTGTTTTTT. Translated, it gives CASSLGAGPNTGELFF.

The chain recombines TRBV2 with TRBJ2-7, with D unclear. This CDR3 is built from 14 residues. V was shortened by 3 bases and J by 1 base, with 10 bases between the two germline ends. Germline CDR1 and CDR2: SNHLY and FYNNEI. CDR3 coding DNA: TGTGCCAGCAGTGAGACACCTACGTCCTACGAGCAGTACTTC. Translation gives CASSETPTSYEQYF.